This is a list of T cell receptor beta chains from one sample in a study of early T cells in non-severe SARS-CoV-2 infection. MiXCR, applied by TCRdb to the 5' RACE reads, yields one record per CDR3 protein. The table records some 82,000 distinct CDR3 sequences, around 5.6% of them present only once. Sequencing used whole blood. These receptors originate from an adult who was a healthcare worker with PCR-confirmed SARS-CoV-2 infection or an uninfected control (not recorded which). Each CDR3 is given with its conserved first and last residue. The D gene is left open where the match is weak. A row's size may be missing; if present it is once, few, many or a size class.

clone size	J gene	D gene	V gene	CDR3 DNA	CDR3 protein
few	TRBJ1-5	TRBD1	TRBV6-5	TGTGCCAGCCGTGGACAGGGGTTCAATCAGCCCCAGCATTTT	CASRGQGFNQPQHF
many	TRBJ2-5	.	TRBV6-1	TGTGCCAGCAGTCCAGGGACCGTAAAAGAGACCCAGTACTTC	CASSPGTVKETQYF
many	TRBJ2-3	TRBD2	TRBV2	TGTGCCAGCAGTGAAGGCGCTAGCGGGGAAGGAGATACGCAGTATTTT	CASSEGASGEGDTQYF
many	TRBJ2-4	.	TRBV7-9	TGTGCCAGCAGCCAATCCTTGAAAACAGGGACCAAAAACATTCAGTACTTC	CASSQSLKTGTKNIQYF
many	TRBJ2-2	.	TRBV7-9	TGTGCCAGCGGGGAGCTGTTTTTT	CASGELFF
.	TRBJ2-3	.	TRBV20-1	TGCAGTGCTAGTCCGTCGGGAGCCGGGACAGATACGCAGTATTTT	CSASPSGAGTDTQYF
few	TRBJ2-7	TRBD1	TRBV6-2/TRBV6-3	TGTGCCAGCAGCTCCTCCGGGACAGTCCCCTACGAGCAGTACTTC	CASSSSGTVPYEQYF
many	TRBJ2-7	.	TRBV7-9	TGTGCCAGCAGCTTAGTCGACTACGAGCAGTACTTC	CASSLVDYEQYF
many	TRBJ2-3	TRBD2	TRBV9	TGTGCCAGCAGCGTGACTAGCGGGAGTTTCGATACGCAGTATTTT	CASSVTSGSFDTQYF
.	TRBJ2-5	TRBD1	TRBV19	TGTGCCACACATCGACAGGGGTTTGAAGAGACCCAGTACTTC	CATHRQGFEETQYF
few	TRBJ2-5	.	TRBV6-2/TRBV6-3	TGTGCCAGCAGGCCACAGGTACTTCAAGAGACCCAGTACTTC	CASRPQVLQETQYF
few	TRBJ2-7	.	TRBV4-3	TGCGCCAGCAGCCAAGATTCACCGCGGGGGCGGCCCTCATACTACGAGCAGTACTTC	CASSQDSPRGRPSYYEQYF
.	TRBJ1-5	.	TRBV12-3/TRBV12-4	TGTGCCAGCAGTGACCAAGGGACATATCAGCCCCAGCATTTT	CASSDQGTYQPQHF
.	TRBJ1-3	.	TRBV9	TGTGCCAGCAGCGAGAGACCGGGACCCAGCTCTGGAAACACCATATATTTT	CASSERPGPSSGNTIYF
few	TRBJ2-2	.	TRBV3-2	TGTGCCAGCAGCCAGGACAGGGGCCGTAACACCGGGGAGCTGTTTTTT	CASSQDRGRNTGELFF
many	TRBJ2-3	.	TRBV20-1	TGCAGTGCTGCAAGGGGCGTCGGCACAGATACGCAGTATTTT	CSAARGVGTDTQYF
.	TRBJ2-1	TRBD1	TRBV7-9	TGTGCCAGCAGAAAGCCGGGACAGCGTACCTACAATGAGCAGTTCTTC	CASRKPGQRTYNEQFF
many	TRBJ2-1	.	TRBV4-1	TGCGCCAGCAGCCCCGCTAGCTCCTACAATGAGCAGTTCTTC	CASSPASSYNEQFF
many	TRBJ2-3	.	TRBV18	TGTGCCAGCTCACCACCGTTACAGGGTTCAGATACGCAGTATTTT	CASSPPLQGSDTQYF
many	TRBJ1-3	.	TRBV29-1	TGCAGCGTTGAAGCCCCGCTCGTCGGAAACACCATATATTTT	CSVEAPLVGNTIYF
.	TRBJ1-2	.	TRBV6-6	TGTGCCAGCAGTGGGACGAAGAGCTATGGCTACACCTTC	CASSGTKSYGYTF
many	TRBJ2-7	.	TRBV20-1	TGCAGTGCTCTAATAGCCGGCCCTTCCTACGAGCAGTACTTC	CSALIAGPSYEQYF
many	TRBJ2-1	.	TRBV3-1	TGTGCCAGCAGCCCGAGGGGCGGCGATGAGCAGTTCTTC	CASSPRGGDEQFF